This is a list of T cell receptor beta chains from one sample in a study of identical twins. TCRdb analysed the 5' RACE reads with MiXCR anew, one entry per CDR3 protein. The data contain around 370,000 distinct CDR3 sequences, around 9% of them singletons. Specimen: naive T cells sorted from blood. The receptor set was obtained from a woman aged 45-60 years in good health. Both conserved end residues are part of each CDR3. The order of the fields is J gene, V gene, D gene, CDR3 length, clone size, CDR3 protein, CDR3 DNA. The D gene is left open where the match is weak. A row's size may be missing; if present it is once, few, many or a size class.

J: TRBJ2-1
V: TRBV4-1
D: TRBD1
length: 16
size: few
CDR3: CASSHPLRDSHNEQFF
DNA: TGCGCCAGCAGCCACCCCCTGAGGGACAGCCACAATGAGCAGTTCTTC

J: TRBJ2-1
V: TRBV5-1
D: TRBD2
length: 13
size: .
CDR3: CASIERERNEQFF
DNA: TGCGCCAGCATCGAGCGGGAGAGAAATGAGCAGTTCTTC

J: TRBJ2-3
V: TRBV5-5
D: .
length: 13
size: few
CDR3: CASSAAGADTQYF
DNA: TGTGCCAGCAGCGCCGCAGGGGCCGATACGCAGTATTTT

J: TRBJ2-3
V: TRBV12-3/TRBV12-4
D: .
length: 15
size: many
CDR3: CASSALAPYTDTQYF
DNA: TGTGCCAGCAGTGCCCTAGCGCCCTACACAGATACGCAGTATTTT

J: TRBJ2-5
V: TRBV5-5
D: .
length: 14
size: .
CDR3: CASSSITGLETQYF
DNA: TGTGCCAGCAGCTCGATTACAGGACTAGAGACCCAGTACTTC

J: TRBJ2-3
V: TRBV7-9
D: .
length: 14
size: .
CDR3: CASSSDAGTGGQYF
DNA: TGTGCCAGCAGCTCGGATGCCGGGACCGGGGGTCAATATTTT

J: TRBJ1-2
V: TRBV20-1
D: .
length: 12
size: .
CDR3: CSARGKELGYTF
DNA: TGCAGTGCTAGAGGGAAGGAGCTTGGCTACACCTTC

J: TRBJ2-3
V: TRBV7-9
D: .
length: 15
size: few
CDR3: CASRRPGGPTDTQYF
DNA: TGTGCCAGCAGACGCCCGGGGGGCCCCACAGATACGCAGTATTTT

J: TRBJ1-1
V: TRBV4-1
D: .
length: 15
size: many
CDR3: CASSQPRGKNTEAFF
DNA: TGCGCCAGCAGCCAACCGAGGGGGAAGAACACTGAAGCTTTCTTT

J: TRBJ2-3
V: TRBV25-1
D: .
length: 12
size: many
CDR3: CASSTGGDTQYF
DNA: TGTGCCAGCAGTACCGGAGGGGATACGCAGTATTTT

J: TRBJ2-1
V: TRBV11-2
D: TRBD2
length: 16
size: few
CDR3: CASSLAPGLDSNEQFF
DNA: TGTGCCAGCAGCTTGGCCCCGGGACTAGACTCCAATGAGCAGTTCTTC

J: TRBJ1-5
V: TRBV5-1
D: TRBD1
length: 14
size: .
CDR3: CASSVTGGDQPQHF
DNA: TGCGCCAGCAGCGTGACAGGGGGGGATCAGCCCCAGCATTTT

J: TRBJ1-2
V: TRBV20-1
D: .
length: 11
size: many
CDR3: CSARDIGGYTF
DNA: TGCAGTGCTAGAGATATTGGTGGCTACACCTTC

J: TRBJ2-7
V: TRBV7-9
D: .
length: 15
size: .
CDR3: CASSSRLMGSHEQYF
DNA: TGTGCCAGCAGCTCTAGGCTAATGGGGTCCCACGAGCAGTACTTC

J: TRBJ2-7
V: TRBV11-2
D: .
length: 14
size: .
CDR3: CASIPGPDSYEQYF
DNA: TGTGCCAGCATTCCCGGGCCTGACTCCTACGAGCAGTACTTC

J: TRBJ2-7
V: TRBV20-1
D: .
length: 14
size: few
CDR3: CSATDTSAQSEQYF
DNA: TGCAGTGCTACCGACACTTCAGCGCAGAGCGAGCAGTACTTC

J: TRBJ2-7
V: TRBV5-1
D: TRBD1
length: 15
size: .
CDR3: CASSLAQGETYEQYF
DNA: TGCGCCAGCAGCTTGGCCCAGGGGGAAACCTACGAGCAGTACTTC

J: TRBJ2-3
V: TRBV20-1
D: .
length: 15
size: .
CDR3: CSARDTSWHSDTQYF
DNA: TGCAGTGCTAGAGATACTAGCTGGCACTCAGATACGCAGTATTTT

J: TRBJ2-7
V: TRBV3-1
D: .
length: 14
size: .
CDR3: CASSQVGRSAEQYF
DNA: TGTGCCAGCAGCCAAGTAGGGCGGAGTGCCGAGCAGTACTTC

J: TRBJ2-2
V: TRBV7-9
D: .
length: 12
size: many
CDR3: CASDSNTGELFF
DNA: TGTGCCAGCGATTCGAACACCGGGGAGCTGTTTTTT

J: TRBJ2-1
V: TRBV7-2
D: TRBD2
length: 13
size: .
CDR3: CAGGLATYNEQFF
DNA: TGTGCCGGCGGACTAGCGACCTACAATGAGCAGTTCTTC

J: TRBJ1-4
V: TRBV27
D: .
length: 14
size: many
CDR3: CASRGLPTNEKLFF
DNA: TGTGCCAGCAGGGGCCTTCCAACTAATGAAAAACTGTTTTTT